This TCR beta chain was obtained from a study of cytomegalovirus exposure and HLA in healthy donors. CDR1 and CDR2 (germline): MNHEY, SMNVEV (reference sequence). This CDR3 region has 12 residues. With 60 Vbeta and 13 Jbeta primers, the PCR was carried out. Generated by immunoSEQ multiplex PCR, the TCRdb table keeps only in-frame clones and is missing some. The sample lists some 190,000 clones; approximately 88% were seen once. The TCR comes from a boy younger than 10 in good health and CMV-seronegative. Source material: PBMCs. V usage is TRBV27 and J usage is TRBJ2-5; perhaps TRBD2 as D (5 bases). The J call may be incorrect, as the DNA end agrees better with TRBJ2-7. The CDR3 sequence: CASSLLGGEQYF. In nucleotides, the CDR3 is TGTGCCAGCAGTTTACTCGGAGGCGAGCAGTACTTC.